Below are 20 T cell receptor beta chains sequenced from a single sample in a study of cytomegalovirus exposure and HLA in healthy donors. Amplification used 60 Vbeta primers and 13 Jbeta primers. TCRdb's table, derived via immunoSEQ multiplex PCR, lists solely in-frame clones and lacks some. The table has over 80,000 clones, around 84% seen once. The source material was PBMCs. These receptors all come from a woman between 40 and 50 years old in good health and CMV-seronegative.

This clone was detected once. The chain combines TRBV12-5 with TRBJ2-2; D is perhaps TRBD1 (6 bases). The CDR3 has 16 residues. Looked up from germline, CDR1 is LGHNT and CDR2 is FRNRAP. V was cut by 5 bases and J by 1 base, with 14 bases left in between. The CDR3 region is CASGPPGTLNTGELFF. CDR3 nucleotides: TGTGCTAGTGGTCCCCCCGGGACACTGAACACCGGGGAGCTGTTTTTT.

The rearrangement uses TRBV6-5 and TRBJ1-6; 7 bases match TRBD1. Looked up from germline, CDR1 is MNHEY and CDR2 is SVGAGI. V was pared by 6 bases and J by 8 bases, with 7 bases of the junction left unmatched. The CDR3 loop spans 14 amino acids. The CDR3 DNA reads as TGTGCCAGCAGCTTCGACAGGGAATATTCACCCCTCCACTTT. As protein: CASSFDREYSPLHF.

As concerns this clone: Sequence at one end of the junction differs from germline and may be a read error. The chain uses TRBV11-2 and TRBJ2-4, with a possible D match to TRBD1 (5 bases). The CDR3 spans 13 residues. Germline lookup yields CDR1 SGHAT and CDR2 FQNNGV. CDR3 protein: CASSHITIQALDF. In DNA form, the CDR3 reads TGTGCCAGCAGCCACATTACTATACAGGCTTTGGACTTC.

The chain has TRBV7-9 and TRBJ1-1, with TRBD1 as a possible D gene (6 bases). V gave up 5 bases and J gave up 1 base, with 11 bases separating them. The V gene's germline CDR1 is SEHNR and CDR2 FQNEAQ (reference sequence). This CDR3 contains 14 residues. CDR3: CASSRGQKNTEAFF. The DNA for the CDR3 is TGTGCCAGCAGCCGAGGACAGAAGAACACTGAAGCTTTCTTT.

The V and J genes are TRBV4-1 and TRBJ2-3; weak D call: TRBD2 (6 bases). In germline, CDR1 is MGHRA, CDR2 YSYEKL. V was shortened by 5 bases and J by 3 bases, with 18 bases between the two germline ends. The CDR3 runs 16 residues. CDR3 nucleotides: TGCGCCAGCAGCTCCCCTATTGATAGCGGAACAGATACGCAGTATTTT. Residues: CASSSPIDSGTDTQYF.

This clone was recorded once. The chain carries TRBV11-2 and TRBJ2-5, with a weak D call TRBD2 (6 bases). The DNA end favors TRBJ2-7, so the J call may be wrong. The CDR3 has 14 amino acids. Germline V gene sequence: CDR1 SGHAT, CDR2 FQNNGV. The CDR3 sequence: CASSLGGEFYEQYF. As DNA, the CDR3 is TGTGCCAGCAGCTTGGGCGGGGAATTCTACGAGCAGTACTTC.

In nucleotides, the CDR3 is TGCGCCAGCAGGGGGGGCCGGGGACAGAAACATTACGAGCAGTACTTC. Amino acid sequence: CASRGGRGQKHYEQYF. The chain joins TRBV5-1 to TRBJ2-7, with D maybe TRBD1 (7 bases). The germline V gene has CDR1 SGHRS and CDR2 YFSETQ. The V and J ends lost 5 bases and 4 bases respectively, with 22 bases between them. The CDR3 is 16 residues long.

The rearrangement uses TRBV5-1 and TRBJ2-5; the match to TRBD2 covers 15 bases. Germline V gene data show CDR1 as SGHRS and CDR2 as YFSETQ. CDR3 length equals 17 residues. V lost 5 bases to trimming and J lost 1 base; unmatched junction nucleotides: 6. CDR3 in DNA: TGCGCCAGCAGTAGGACTAGCGGGAGGGTAGTCCAAGAGACCCAGTACTTC. Amino acid sequence: CASSRTSGRVVQETQYF.

This clone came up a few times. The chain's CDR3 is CASSGSFSGTRDNEQFF. The DNA of the CDR3 is TGTGCCAGCAGCGGTAGCTTTAGCGGGACCCGCGACAATGAGCAGTTCTTC. V is TRBV5-6 and J is TRBJ2-1; 8 bases are shared with TRBD2. CDR1 is SGHDT and CDR2 is YYEEEE in the germline V gene. Losses at the gene ends were 4 bases for V and 5 bases for J; bases not matched to a gene: 14. The CDR3 contains 17 residues.

The chain is built from TRBV5-6 and TRBJ2-2; D is undetermined. In germline, CDR1 is SGHDT, CDR2 YYEEEE. Trimming stripped 6 bases from V and 1 base from J, with 13 bases between. This CDR3 has 15 amino acids. CDR3 in amino acids: CASNLRVGNTGELFF. CDR3 nucleotides: TGTGCCAGCAACCTTCGGGTCGGGAACACCGGGGAGCTGTTTTTT.

CDR3 nucleotide sequence: TGTGCCAGCAGGAGGGAGGTGGAAAACACCATATATTTT. Protein: CASRREVENTIYF. The chain combines TRBV25-1 with TRBJ1-3; no firm D call. V was clipped by 6 bases and J by 6 bases, with 12 bases between them. CDR3 length: 13 amino acids. CDR1 and CDR2 (germline): MGHDK, SYGVNS.

The genes are TRBV5-8 and TRBJ1-5; TRBD1 aligns across 9 bases. The CDR3 runs 14 residues. With 4 bases clipped from V and 7 bases from J, the junction kept 6 bases outside the gene matches. The V gene's germline CDR1 is SGHTS and CDR2 YDEGEE. The CDR3 spells CASSLMTGGQPQHF. CDR3 DNA sequence: TGTGCCAGCAGCCTCATGACAGGGGGACAGCCCCAGCATTTT.

There are a few counts of this clone. The chain couples TRBV27 to TRBJ2-5; 9 bases map to TRBD1. The V gene's germline CDR1 is MNHEY and CDR2 SMNVEV (reference sequence). The trim removed 4 bases at V and 3 bases at J, leaving 6 bases unmatched. The CDR3 totals 15 residues. The chain's CDR3 is CASSSTGGWEETQYF. The CDR3 DNA reads TGTGCCAGCAGTTCCACAGGGGGCTGGGAAGAGACCCAGTACTTC.

This chain joins TRBV5-1 and TRBJ2-5; D remains ambiguous. Germline CDR1 SGHRS, CDR2 YFSETQ. This CDR3 comprises 11 residues. V was pared by 5 bases and J by 5 bases, with 7 bases between. CDR3 coding DNA: TGCGCCAGCAGGGCCGCCGAGACCCAGTACTTC. This codes for CASRAAETQYF. Using reference TRBV5-1 and TRBJ2-5 for the parts outside the CDR3, the full variable domain is KAGVTQTPRYLIKTRGQQVTLSCSPISGHRSVSWYQQTPGQGLQFLFEYFSETQRNKGNFPGRFSGRQFSNSRSEMNVSTLELGDSALYLCASRAAETQYFGPGTRLLVL.

This clone appeared a single time. The rearrangement links TRBV29-1 to TRBJ1-2, with 8 positions matching TRBD1. The CDR3 contains 11 residues. The ends lost 3 bases at V and 8 bases at J; junction bases unmatched: 2. Germline CDR1 reads SQVTM; CDR2 reads ANQGSEA. The CDR3 loop is CSVDRGQGYTF. CDR3 bases: TGCAGCGTTGACAGGGGGCAAGGCTACACCTTC. Based on the CDR3 plus reference TRBV29-1 and TRBJ1-2, the full variable domain is SAVISQKPSRDICQRGTSLTIQCQVDSQVTMMFWYRQQPGQSLTLIATANQGSEATYESGFVIDKFPISRPNLTFSTLTVSNMSPEDSSIYLCSVDRGQGYTFGSGTRLTVV.

The chain employs TRBV6-1 and TRBJ1-5; D not certain. The CDR3 extends over 13 amino acids. Germline CDR1 reads MNHNS; CDR2 reads SASEGT. V lost 8 bases to trimming and J lost 1 base, with 9 bases between them. CDR3 sequence: CASVGGSNQPQHF. CDR3 coding DNA: TGTGCCAGCGTAGGAGGGAGCAATCAGCCCCAGCATTTT.

The rearrangement joins TRBV19 to TRBJ1-2, with TRBD1 matching 7 bases. The V segment lost 6 bases and the J segment 0 bases; nucleotides outside the gene matches: 10. The germline gives CDR1 LNHDA, CDR2 SQIVND (reference sequence). The CDR3 is made up of 16 amino acids. The CDR3 sequence is CASRMPPGTANYGYTF. The CDR3 nucleotides are TGTGCCAGTAGGATGCCCCCCGGGACAGCTAACTATGGCTACACCTTC.

V and J are TRBV5-1 and TRBJ2-2; 12 bases are a match to TRBD1. Trimming removed 7 bases from V and 4 bases from J; junction bases left unmatched: 2. Germline lookup yields CDR1 SGHRS and CDR2 YFSETQ. This CDR3 spans 14 amino acids. The CDR3 sequence: CASGTGGLTGELFF. CDR3 DNA: TGCGCCAGCGGGACAGGGGGCCTCACCGGGGAGCTGTTTTTT.

This rearrangement joins TRBV6-4 to TRBJ2-1; 9 bases are a match to TRBD1. CDR3 length equals 16 residues. V lost 1 base and J lost 7; bases outside the gene matches: 8. Germline V gene sequence: CDR1 MRHNA, CDR2 SNTAGT. In nucleotides, the CDR3 is TGTGCCAGCAGTGACTTACCCGGGACAGGGAATAATGAGCAGTTCTTC. Translation: CASSDLPGTGNNEQFF.

The chain links TRBV29-1 to TRBJ1-5, with a weak D call TRBD1 (5 bases). The V end was cut by 3 bases, the J end by 6 bases, with 12 bases between. This CDR3 comprises 13 residues. Germline-derived CDR1 and CDR2 are SQVTM and ANQGSEA. The CDR3 loop reads CSVEGGIGQPQHF. CDR3 sequence (DNA): TGCAGCGTTGAGGGGGGGATCGGTCAGCCCCAGCATTTT. The full variable domain, its missing parts supplied by reference TRBV29-1 and TRBJ1-5, is SAVISQKPSRDICQRGTSLTIQCQVDSQVTMMFWYRQQPGQSLTLIATANQGSEATYESGFVIDKFPISRPNLTFSTLTVSNMSPEDSSIYLCSVEGGIGQPQHFGDGTRLSIL.